This TCR beta chain was captured in a study of shared clonotypes between healthy human individuals. General study findings and limits: Among donors, sharing of clonotypes was expected to be affected by sequencing depth.

The CDR3 has 16 residues. V was shortened by 1 base and J by 0 bases, with 11 bases between the two germline ends. In germline, CDR1 is SGDLS, CDR2 YYNGEE. Comment on this clone: Its cognate antigen is unknown.

The donor population consisted of healthy HIV-negative adults with no recent acute infections or vaccinations. Clones were read by immunoSEQ multiplex PCR, and TCRdb kept only the in-frame ones, dropping some. In the table there are about 470,000 clones, around 79% of which are singletons. The receptor was isolated from a woman between 35 and 50 years old in good health. Some clones in this sample may be carry-over from other donors' samples. What was sequenced was PBMCs. The rearrangement uses TRBV9 and TRBJ2-1; maybe TRBD2 (6 bases). The DNA for the CDR3 is TGTGCCAGCAGCGTAAGGGGAGCGGGCTCCTACAATGAGCAGTTCTTC. Encoded protein: CASSVRGAGSYNEQFF.